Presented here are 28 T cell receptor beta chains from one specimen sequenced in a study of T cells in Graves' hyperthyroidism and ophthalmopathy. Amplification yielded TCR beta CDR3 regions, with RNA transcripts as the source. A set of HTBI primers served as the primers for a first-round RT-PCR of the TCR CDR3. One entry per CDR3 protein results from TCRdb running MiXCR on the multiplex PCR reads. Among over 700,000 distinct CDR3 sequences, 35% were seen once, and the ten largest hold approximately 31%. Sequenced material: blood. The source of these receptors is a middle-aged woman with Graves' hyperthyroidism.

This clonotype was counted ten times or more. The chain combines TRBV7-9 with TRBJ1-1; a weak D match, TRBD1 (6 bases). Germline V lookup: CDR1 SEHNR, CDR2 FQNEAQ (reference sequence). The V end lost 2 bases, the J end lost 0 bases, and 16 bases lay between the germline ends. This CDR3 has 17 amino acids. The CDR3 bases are TGTGCCAGCAGCTTATTAACAGGGACCCCAATGAACACTGAAGCTTTCTTT. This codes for CASSLLTGTPMNTEAFF.

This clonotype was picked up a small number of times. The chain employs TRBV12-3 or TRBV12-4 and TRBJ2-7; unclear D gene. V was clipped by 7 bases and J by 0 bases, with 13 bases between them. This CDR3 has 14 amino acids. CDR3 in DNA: TGTGCCAGCACCTTCGGAACCAGCTCCTACGAGCAGTACTTC. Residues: CASTFGTSSYEQYF.

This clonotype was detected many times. The CDR3, as DNA: TGTGCCAGCAGTGAAGCGCAGCAGGGGGAAAAACTGTTTTTT. This encodes CASSEAQQGEKLFF. The rearrangement uses TRBV2 and TRBJ1-4; a weak D match, TRBD1 (6 bases). The CDR3 has 14 residues. V gave up 0 bases and J gave up 8 bases, with 10 bases separating them. CDR1 is SNHLY and CDR2 is FYNNEI in the germline V gene.

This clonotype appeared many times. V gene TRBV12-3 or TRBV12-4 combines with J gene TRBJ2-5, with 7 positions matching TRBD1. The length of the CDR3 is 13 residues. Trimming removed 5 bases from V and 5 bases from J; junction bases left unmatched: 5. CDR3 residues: CASSPQQGETQYF. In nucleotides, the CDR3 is TGTGCCAGCAGTCCCCAACAGGGGGAGACCCAGTACTTC.

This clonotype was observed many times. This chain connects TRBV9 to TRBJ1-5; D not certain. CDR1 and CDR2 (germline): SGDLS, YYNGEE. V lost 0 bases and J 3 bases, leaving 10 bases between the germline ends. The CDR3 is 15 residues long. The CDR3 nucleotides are TGTGCCAGCAGCGTAGACGCACTTATCAATCAGCCCCAGCATTTT. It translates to CASSVDALINQPQHF.

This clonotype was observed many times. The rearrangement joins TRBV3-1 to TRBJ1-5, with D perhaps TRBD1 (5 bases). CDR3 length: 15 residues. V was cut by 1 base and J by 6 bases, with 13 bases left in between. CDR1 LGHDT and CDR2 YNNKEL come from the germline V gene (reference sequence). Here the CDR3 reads CASSQGQGGGQPQHF. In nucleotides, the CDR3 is TGTGCCAGCAGCCAAGGTCAGGGCGGGGGTCAGCCCCAGCATTTT. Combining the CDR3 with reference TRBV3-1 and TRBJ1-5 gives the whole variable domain DTAVSQTPKYLVTQMGNDKSIKCEQNLGHDTMYWYKQDSKKFLKIMFSYNNKELIINETVPNRFSPKSPDKAHLNLHINSLELGDSAVYFCASSQGQGGGQPQHFGDGTRLSIL.

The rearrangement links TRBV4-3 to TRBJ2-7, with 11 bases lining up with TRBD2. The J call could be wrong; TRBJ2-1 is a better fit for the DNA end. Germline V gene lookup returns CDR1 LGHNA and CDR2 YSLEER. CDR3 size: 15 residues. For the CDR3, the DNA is TGCGCCAGCAGGGTCGATAGCGGGAGGGCCGCCGAGCAGTTCTTC. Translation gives CASRVDSGRAAEQFF.

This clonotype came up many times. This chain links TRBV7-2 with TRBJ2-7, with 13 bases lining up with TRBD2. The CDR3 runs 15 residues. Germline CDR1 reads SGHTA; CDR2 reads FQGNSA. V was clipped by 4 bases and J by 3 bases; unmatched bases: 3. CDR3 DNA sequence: TGTGCCAGCAGCTCGGGACTAGCGGGGATCTACGAGCAGTACTTC. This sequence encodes CASSSGLAGIYEQYF.

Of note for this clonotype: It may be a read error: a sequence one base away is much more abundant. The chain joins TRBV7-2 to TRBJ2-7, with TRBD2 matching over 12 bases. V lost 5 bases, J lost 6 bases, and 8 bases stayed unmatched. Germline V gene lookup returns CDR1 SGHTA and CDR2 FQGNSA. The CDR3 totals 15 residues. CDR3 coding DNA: TGTGCCAGCAGCCTCCGACTAGCGGGAGCTTCCGAGCAGTACTTC. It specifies CASSLRLAGASEQYF.

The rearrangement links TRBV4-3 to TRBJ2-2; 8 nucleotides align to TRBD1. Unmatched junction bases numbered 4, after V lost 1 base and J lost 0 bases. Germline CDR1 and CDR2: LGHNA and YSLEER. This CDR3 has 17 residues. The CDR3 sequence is CASSQGPGQANTGELFF. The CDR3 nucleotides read TGCGCCAGCAGCCAAGGCCCGGGACAGGCGAACACCGGGGAGCTGTTTTTT.

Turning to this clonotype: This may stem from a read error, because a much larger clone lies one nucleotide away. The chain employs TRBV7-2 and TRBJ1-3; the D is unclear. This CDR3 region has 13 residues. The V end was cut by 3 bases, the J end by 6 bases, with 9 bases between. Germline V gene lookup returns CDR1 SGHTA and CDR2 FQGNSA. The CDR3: CASSFDGPNTIYF. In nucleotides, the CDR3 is TGTGCCAGCAGCTTCGATGGTCCAAACACCATATATTTT.

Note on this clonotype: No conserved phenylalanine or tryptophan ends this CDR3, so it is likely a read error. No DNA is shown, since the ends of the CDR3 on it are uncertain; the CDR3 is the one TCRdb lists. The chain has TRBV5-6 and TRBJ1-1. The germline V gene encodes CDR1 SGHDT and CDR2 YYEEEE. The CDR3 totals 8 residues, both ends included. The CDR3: CASSPLAP.

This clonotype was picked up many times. The CDR3 DNA reads as TGTGCCAGCAGTCCGTCGGGACAGGGGAACTATGGCTACACCTTC. Its protein product is CASSPSGQGNYGYTF. The rearrangement uses TRBV28 and TRBJ1-2, with TRBD1 matching over 10 bases. Germline loops: CDR1 MDHEN, CDR2 SYDVKM. With V trimmed by 5 bases and J by 2 bases, 5 bases remained unmatched. The CDR3 sequence is 15 residues long.

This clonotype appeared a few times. This CDR3 reads CASSPATSGSSETQYF. As DNA, the CDR3 is TGTGCCAGCAGCCCCGCGACTAGCGGGAGTTCTGAGACCCAGTACTTC. The rearrangement joins TRBV7-2 to TRBJ2-5; 12 bases are a match to TRBD2. This CDR3 comprises 16 residues. Germline V gives CDR1 SGHTA, CDR2 FQGNSA. V lost 5 bases and J lost 5; bases outside the gene matches: 9. Looking up the rest from reference TRBV7-2 and TRBJ2-5 gives the full variable domain: GAGVSQSPSNKVTEKGKDVELRCDPISGHTALYWYRQSLGQGLEFLIYFQGNSAPDKSGLPSDRFSAERTGGSVSTLTIQRTQQEDSAVYLCASSPATSGSSETQYFGPGTRLLVL.

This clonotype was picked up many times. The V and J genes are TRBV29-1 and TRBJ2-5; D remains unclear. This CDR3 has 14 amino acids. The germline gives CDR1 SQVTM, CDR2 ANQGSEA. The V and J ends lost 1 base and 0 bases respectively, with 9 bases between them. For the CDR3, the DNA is TGCAGCGTTGAAGGATGGTCAGACCAAGAGACCCAGTACTTC. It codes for CSVEGWSDQETQYF.

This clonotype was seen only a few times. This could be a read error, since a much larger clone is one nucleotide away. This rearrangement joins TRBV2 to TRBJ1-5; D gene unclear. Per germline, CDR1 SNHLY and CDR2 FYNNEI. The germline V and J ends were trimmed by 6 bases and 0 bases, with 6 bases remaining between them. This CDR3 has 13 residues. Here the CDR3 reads CASRGNSNQPQHF. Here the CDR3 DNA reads TGTGCCAGCAGAGGGAATAGCAATCAGCCCCAGCATTTT. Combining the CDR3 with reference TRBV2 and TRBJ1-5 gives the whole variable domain EPEVTQTPSHQVTQMGQEVILRCVPISNHLYFYWYRQILGQKVEFLVSFYNNEISEKSEIFDDQFSVERPDGSNFTLKIRSTKLEDSAMYFCASRGNSNQPQHFGDGTRLSIL.

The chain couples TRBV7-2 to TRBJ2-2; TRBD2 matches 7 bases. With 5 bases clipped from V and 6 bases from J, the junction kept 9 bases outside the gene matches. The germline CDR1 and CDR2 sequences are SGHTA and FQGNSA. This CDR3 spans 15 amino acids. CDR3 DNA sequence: TGTGCCAGCAGCCCTGGAAGGGCGGGAGCCGGGGAGCTGTTTTTT. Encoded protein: CASSPGRAGAGELFF. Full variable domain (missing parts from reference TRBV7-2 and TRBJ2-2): GAGVSQSPSNKVTEKGKDVELRCDPISGHTALYWYRQSLGQGLEFLIYFQGNSAPDKSGLPSDRFSAERTGGSVSTLTIQRTQQEDSAVYLCASSPGRAGAGELFFGEGSRLTVL.

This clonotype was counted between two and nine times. In nucleotides, the CDR3 is TGTGCCAGCAGTGCTCTACCGGGACAGGGTTCCTACGAGCAGTACTTC. Translation gives CASSALPGQGSYEQYF. The genes are TRBV5-4 and TRBJ2-7; 9 nucleotides match TRBD1. CDR3 length equals 16 residues. The trim removed 5 bases at V and 1 base at J, leaving 10 bases unmatched. Germline CDR1 SGHNT, CDR2 YYREEE (reference sequence).

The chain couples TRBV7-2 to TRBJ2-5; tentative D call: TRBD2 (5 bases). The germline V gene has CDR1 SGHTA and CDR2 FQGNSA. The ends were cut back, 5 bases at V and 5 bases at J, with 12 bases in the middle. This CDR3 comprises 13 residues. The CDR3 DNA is TGTGCCAGCAGCCAACGAGGGATGGAGACCCAGTACTTC. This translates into CASSQRGMETQYF.

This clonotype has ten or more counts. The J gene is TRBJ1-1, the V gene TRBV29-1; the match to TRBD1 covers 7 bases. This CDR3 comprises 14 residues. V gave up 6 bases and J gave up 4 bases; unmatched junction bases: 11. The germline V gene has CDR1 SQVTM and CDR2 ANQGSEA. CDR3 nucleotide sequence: TGCAGCGTGACGACGCAGGGGGTCGGCACTGAAGCTTTCTTT. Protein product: CSVTTQGVGTEAFF.

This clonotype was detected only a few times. The CDR3 DNA sequence: TGTGCCATCAAGGCTGGGCAGGGCGTGCATCAGCCCCAGCATTTT. This encodes CAIKAGQGVHQPQHF. The rearrangement links TRBV10-3 to TRBJ1-5; maybe TRBD1 (5 bases). Trimming took off 7 bases at V and 5 bases at J, with 18 bases between the two ends. CDR1 and CDR2 from the germline V gene are ENHRY and SYGVKD. This CDR3 is 15 amino acids long.

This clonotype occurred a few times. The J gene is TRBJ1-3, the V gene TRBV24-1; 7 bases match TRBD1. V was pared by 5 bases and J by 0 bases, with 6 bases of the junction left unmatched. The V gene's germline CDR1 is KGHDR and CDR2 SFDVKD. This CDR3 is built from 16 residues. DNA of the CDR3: TGTGCCACCAGTGGGAATCCAGGGGGCTCTGGAAACACCATATATTTT. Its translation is CATSGNPGGSGNTIYF.

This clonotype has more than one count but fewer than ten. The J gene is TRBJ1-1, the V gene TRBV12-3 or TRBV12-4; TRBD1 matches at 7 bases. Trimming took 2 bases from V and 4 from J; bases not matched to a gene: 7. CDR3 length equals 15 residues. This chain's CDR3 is CASSLREGASTEAFF. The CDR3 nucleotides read TGTGCCAGCAGTTTACGGGAGGGGGCGAGCACTGAAGCTTTCTTT.

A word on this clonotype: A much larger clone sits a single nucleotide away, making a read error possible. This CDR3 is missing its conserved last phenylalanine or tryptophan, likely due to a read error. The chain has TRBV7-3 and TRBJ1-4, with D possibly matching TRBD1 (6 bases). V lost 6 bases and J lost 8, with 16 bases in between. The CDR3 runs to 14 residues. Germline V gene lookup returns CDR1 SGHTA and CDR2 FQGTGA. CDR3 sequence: CASSSTGIGEKLFL. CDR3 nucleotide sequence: TGTGCCAGCAGTTCAACAGGGATAGGGGAAAAACTGTTTCTT.

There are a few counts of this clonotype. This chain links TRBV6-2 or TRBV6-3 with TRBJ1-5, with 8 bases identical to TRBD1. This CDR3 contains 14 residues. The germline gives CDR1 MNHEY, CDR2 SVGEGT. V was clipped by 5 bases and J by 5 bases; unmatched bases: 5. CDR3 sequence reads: CASSATGVDQPQHF. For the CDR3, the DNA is TGTGCCAGCAGTGCGACAGGGGTGGATCAGCCCCAGCATTTT.

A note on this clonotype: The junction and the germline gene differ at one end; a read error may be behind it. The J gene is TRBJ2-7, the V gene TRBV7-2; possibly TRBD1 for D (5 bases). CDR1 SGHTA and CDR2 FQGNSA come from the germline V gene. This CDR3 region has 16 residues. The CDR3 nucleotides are TGTGCCAGCAGTTCCCCTGGGAAAGGGGTATCCTTCGAGCAGTACTTC. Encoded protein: CASSSPGKGVSFEQYF.

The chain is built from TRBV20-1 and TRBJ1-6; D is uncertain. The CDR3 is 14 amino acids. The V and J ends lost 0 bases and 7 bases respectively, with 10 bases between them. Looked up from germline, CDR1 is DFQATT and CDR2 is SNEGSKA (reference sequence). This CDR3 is CSARDSQQNSPLHF. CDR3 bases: TGCAGTGCTAGAGATTCACAGCAAAATTCACCCCTCCACTTT.

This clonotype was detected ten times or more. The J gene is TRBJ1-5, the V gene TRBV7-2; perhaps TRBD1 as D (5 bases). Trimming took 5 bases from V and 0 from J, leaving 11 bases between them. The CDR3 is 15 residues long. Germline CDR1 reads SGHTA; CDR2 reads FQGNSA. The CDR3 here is CASSQTAYSNQPQHF. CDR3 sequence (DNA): TGTGCCAGCAGCCAGACAGCGTATAGCAATCAGCCCCAGCATTTT.